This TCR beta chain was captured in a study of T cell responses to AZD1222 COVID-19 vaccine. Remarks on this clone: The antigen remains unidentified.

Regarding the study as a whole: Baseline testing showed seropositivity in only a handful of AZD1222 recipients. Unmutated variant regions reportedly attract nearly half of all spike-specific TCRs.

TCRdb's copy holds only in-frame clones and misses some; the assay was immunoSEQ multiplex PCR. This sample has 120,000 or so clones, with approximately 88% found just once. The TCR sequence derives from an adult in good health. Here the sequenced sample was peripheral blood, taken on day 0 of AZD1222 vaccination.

CDR3 bases: TGTGCCAGCAGGGCAGGGACTGAAGCTTTCTTT. Its translation is CASRAGTEAFF. The J gene is TRBJ1-1, the V gene TRBV6-4, with D possibly being TRBD1 (5 bases). Germline CDR1 reads MRHNA; CDR2 reads SNTAGT. CDR3 length: 11 residues. V shed 6 bases and J shed 5 bases, with 7 bases lying between them.